Listed below are T cell receptor beta chains from one sample, sequenced in a study of T cells in Graves' hyperthyroidism and ophthalmopathy. TCRdb redid the calling of the multiplex PCR reads with MiXCR, one entry per CDR3 protein. The table lists 300,000 to 400,000 distinct CDR3 sequences, around a fifth of them singletons. Sample: blood. Receptor source: a woman aged 45 to 65 with Graves' hyperthyroidism. The CDR3 runs from the conserved cysteine through the conserved F or W. Each record gives: V gene, CDR3 protein.

v_gene: TRBV10-2; CDR3aa: CASSVIAGGPSYNEQFF
v_gene: TRBV5-5; CDR3aa: CASSLVGPQQETQYF
v_gene: TRBV28; CDR3aa: CASSSGTGRIETQYF
v_gene: TRBV11-2; CDR3aa: CASSRTGSIGANVLTF
v_gene: TRBV11-2; CDR3aa: CASSPGTSNNEQFF
v_gene: TRBV2; CDR3aa: CASSDAAYNEQFF
v_gene: TRBV20-1; CDR3aa: CSARVPRGIYGYTF
v_gene: TRBV5-6; CDR3aa: CASSSGMGLAGAEQYF
v_gene: TRBV9; CDR3aa: CASSVAVTTNTGELFF
v_gene: TRBV2; CDR3aa: CASTAEFNEKLFF
v_gene: TRBV12-3/TRBV12-4; CDR3aa: CASSRSGAIGGEQFF
v_gene: TRBV7-3; CDR3aa: CASSSSRDRGHEQYF
v_gene: TRBV25-1; CDR3aa: CASSAGNTQYF
v_gene: TRBV30; CDR3aa: CAWSSTGELFF
v_gene: TRBV14; CDR3aa: CASSQDLGQTNTEAFF
v_gene: TRBV7-2; CDR3aa: CASSETGRPEQFF
v_gene: TRBV9; CDR3aa: CASSVRQDNSPLHF
v_gene: TRBV28; CDR3aa: CASSPDRLNTEAFF